This T cell receptor beta chain is drawn from a study of T cells in localized non-small cell lung cancer. Regarding the study as a whole: Prolonged overall survival went with higher T cell density in the blood. Appearances in adjacent lung were noted for a median 57 of the top 100 tumor clones.

Germline CDR1 SNHLY, CDR2 FYNNEI. Trimming took 5 bases from V and 0 from J; bases not matched to a gene: 13. The CDR3 runs 18 residues. Profiled with immunoSEQ multiplex PCR; TCRdb holds only in-frame clones, not every one. The data show around 21,000 clones, about 90% seen once. Remarks on this clone: Its target is unknown.

Here the sequenced sample was peripheral blood, taken before any cancer treatment. V and J are TRBV2 and TRBJ2-1, with 7 nucleotides matching TRBD1. The TCR comes from a male donor aged 60 or older with stage I squamous cell lung carcinoma. The CDR3 loop is CASSTPLVGTVSYNEQFF. CDR3 DNA: TGTGCCAGCAGTACTCCCCTTGTTGGGACAGTCTCCTACAATGAGCAGTTCTTC. Drawing the rest from reference TRBV2 and TRBJ2-1, the complete variable domain is EPEVTQTPSHQVTQMGQEVILRCVPISNHLYFYWYRQILGQKVEFLVSFYNNEISEKSEIFDDQFSVERPDGSNFTLKIRSTKLEDSAMYFCASSTPLVGTVSYNEQFFGPGTRLTVL.